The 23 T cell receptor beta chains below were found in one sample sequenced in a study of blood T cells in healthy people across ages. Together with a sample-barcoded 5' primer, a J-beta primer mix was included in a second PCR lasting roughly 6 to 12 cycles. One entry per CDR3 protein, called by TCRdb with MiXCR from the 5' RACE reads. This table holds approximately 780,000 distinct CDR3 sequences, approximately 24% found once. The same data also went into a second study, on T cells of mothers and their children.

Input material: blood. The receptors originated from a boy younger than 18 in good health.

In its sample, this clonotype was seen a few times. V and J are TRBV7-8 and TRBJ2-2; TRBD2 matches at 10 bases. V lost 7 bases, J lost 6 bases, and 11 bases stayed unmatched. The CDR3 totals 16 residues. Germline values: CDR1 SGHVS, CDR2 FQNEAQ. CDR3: CASTNLAGELAGELFF. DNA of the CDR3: TGTGCCAGCACTAACCTAGCGGGGGAGCTCGCCGGGGAGCTGTTTTTT.

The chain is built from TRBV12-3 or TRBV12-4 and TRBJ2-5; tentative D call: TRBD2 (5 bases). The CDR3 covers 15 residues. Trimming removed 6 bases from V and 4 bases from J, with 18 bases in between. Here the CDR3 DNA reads TGTGCCAGCAGGCCCAGGACTTCGGACGGAGAGACCCAGTACTTC. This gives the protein CASRPRTSDGETQYF.

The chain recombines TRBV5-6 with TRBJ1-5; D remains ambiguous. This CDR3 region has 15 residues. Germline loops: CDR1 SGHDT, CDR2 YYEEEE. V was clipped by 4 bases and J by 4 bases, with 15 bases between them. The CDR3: CASSLGVPYNQPQHF. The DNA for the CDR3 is TGTGCCAGCAGCCTCGGGGTCCCCTATAATCAGCCCCAGCATTTT. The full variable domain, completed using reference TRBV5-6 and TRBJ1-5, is DAGVTQSPTHLIKTRGQQVTLRCSPKSGHDTVSWYQQALGQGPQFIFQYYEEEERQRGNFPDRFSGHQFPNYSSELNVNALLLGDSALYLCASSLGVPYNQPQHFGDGTRLSIL.

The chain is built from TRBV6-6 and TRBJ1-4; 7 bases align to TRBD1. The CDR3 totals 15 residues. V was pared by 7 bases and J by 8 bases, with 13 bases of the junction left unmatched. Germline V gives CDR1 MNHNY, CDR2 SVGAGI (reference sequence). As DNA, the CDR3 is TGTGCCAGCATTAAACAGGGGATCGGAAGGGAAAAACTGTTTTTT. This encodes CASIKQGIGREKLFF.

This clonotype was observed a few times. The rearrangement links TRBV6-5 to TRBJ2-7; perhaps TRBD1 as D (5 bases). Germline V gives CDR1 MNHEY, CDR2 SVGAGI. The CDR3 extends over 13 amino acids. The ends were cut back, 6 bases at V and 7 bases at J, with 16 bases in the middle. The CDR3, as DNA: TGTGCCAGCAGATCAGGGCCTGGCTGGGAGCAGTACTTC. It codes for CASRSGPGWEQYF.

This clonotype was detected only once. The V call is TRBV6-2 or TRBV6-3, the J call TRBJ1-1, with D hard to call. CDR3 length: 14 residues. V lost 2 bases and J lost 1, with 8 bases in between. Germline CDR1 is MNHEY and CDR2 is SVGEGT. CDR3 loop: CASSYGMENTEAFF. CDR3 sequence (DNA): TGTGCCAGCAGTTACGGTATGGAGAACACTGAAGCTTTCTTT.

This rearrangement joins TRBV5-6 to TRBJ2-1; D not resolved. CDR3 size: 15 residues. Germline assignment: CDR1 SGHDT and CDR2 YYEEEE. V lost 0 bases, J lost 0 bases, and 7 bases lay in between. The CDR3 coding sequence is TGTGCCAGCAGCTTGGATTGGCCCTCCTACAATGAGCAGTTCTTC. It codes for CASSLDWPSYNEQFF.

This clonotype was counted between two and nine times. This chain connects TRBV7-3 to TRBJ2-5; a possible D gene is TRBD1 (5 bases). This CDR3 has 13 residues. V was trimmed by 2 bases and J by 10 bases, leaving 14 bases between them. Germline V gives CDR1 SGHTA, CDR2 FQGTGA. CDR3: CASSLDSDQGQYF. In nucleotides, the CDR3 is TGTGCCAGCAGCTTAGACAGCGACCAGGGCCAGTACTTC.

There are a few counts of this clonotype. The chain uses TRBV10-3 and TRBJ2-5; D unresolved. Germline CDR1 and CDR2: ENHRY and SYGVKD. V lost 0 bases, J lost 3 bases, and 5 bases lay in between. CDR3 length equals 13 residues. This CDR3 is CAISESMEETQYF. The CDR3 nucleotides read TGTGCCATCAGTGAGTCGATGGAAGAGACCCAGTACTTC.

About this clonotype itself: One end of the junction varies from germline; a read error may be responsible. The CDR3 region is CASNQGRGREQFF. CDR3 DNA sequence: TGTGCCAGCAACCAAGGCCGAGGGAGAGAGCAGTTCTTC. The J gene is TRBJ2-1, the V gene TRBV3-1, with D perhaps matching TRBD2 (5 bases). Germline V gene lookup returns CDR1 LGHDT and CDR2 YNNKEL (reference sequence). The CDR3 spans 13 residues.

The CDR3, as DNA: TGCAGCCCAAGGGGCGCGAACACTGAAGCTTTCTTT. Its translation is CSPRGANTEAFF. J is TRBJ1-1 and V is TRBV20-1; perhaps TRBD1 as D (5 bases). The CDR3 totals 12 residues. Germline V gene data show CDR1 as DFQATT and CDR2 as SNEGSKA (reference sequence).

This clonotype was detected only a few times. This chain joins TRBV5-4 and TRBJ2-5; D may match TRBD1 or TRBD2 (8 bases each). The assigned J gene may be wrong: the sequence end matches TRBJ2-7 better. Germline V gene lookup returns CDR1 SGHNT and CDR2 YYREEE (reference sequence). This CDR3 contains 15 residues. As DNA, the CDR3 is TGTGCCAGCAGCCGGGAGGGGCAGGGGGCCGACGAGCAGTACTTC. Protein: CASSREGQGADEQYF.

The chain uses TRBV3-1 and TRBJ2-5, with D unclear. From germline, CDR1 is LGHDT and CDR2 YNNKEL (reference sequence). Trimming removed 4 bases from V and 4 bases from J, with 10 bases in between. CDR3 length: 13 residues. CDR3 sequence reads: CASSRKATETQYF. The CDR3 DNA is TGTGCCAGCAGCCGAAAGGCCACAGAGACCCAGTACTTC.

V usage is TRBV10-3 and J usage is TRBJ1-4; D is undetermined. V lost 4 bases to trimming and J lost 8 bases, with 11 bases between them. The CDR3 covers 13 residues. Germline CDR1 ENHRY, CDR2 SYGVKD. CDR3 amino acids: CAISGSGAEKLFF. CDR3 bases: TGTGCCATCAGTGGAAGCGGCGCCGAAAAACTGTTTTTT.

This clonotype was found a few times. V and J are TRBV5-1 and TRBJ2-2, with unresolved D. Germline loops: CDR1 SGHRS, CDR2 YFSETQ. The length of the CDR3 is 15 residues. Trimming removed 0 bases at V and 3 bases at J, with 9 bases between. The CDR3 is CASSLARVDTGELFF. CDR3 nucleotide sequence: TGCGCCAGCAGCTTGGCCCGGGTTGACACCGGGGAGCTGTTTTTT.

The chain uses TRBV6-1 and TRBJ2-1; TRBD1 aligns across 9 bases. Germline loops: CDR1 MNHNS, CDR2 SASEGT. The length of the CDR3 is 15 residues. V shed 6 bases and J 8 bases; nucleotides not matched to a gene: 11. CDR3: CASRETGGGLDEQFF. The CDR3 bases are TGTGCCAGCAGAGAAACAGGGGGCGGACTCGATGAGCAGTTCTTC.

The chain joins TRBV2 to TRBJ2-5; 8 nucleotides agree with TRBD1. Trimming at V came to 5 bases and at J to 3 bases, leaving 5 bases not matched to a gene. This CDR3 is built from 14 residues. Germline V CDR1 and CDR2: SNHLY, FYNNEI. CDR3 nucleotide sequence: TGTGCCAGCAGTCGACAGGGGACCGAAGAGACCCAGTACTTC. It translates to CASSRQGTEETQYF.

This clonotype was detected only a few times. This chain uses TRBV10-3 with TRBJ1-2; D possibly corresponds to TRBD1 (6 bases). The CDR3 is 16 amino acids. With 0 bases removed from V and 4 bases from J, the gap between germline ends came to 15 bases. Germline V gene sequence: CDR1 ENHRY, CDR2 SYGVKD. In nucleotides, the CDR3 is TGTGCCATCAGTGAGTCGAGGCAGGGGAGTAGCTATGGCTACACCTTC. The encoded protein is CAISESRQGSSYGYTF.

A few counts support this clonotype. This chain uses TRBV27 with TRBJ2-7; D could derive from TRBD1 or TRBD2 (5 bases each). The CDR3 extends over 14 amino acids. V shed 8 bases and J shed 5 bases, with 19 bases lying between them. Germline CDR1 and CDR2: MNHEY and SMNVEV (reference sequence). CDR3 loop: CASGYGQGAHEQYF. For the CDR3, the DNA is TGTGCCAGCGGCTACGGGCAGGGAGCCCACGAGCAGTACTTC.

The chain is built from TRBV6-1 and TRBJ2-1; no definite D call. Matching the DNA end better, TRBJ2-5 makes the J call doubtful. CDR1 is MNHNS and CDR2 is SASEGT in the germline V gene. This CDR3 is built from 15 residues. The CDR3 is CASSEALTAQETQYF. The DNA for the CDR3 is TGTGCCAGCAGTGAGGCCCTAACCGCCCAAGAGACCCAGTACTTC.

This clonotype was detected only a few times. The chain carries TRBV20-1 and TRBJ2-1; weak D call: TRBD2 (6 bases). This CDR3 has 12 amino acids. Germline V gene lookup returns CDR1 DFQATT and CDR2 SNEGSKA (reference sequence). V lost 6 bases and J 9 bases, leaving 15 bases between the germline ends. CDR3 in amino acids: CSAGDWRLEQFF. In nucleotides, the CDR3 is TGCAGTGCCGGGGACTGGAGGCTTGAGCAGTTCTTC.

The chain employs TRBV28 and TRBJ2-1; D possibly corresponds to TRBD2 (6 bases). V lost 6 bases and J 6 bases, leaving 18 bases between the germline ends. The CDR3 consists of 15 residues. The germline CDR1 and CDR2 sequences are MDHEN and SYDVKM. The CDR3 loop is CASSLPGVLLNEQFF. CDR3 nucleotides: TGTGCCAGCAGCCTGCCGGGGGTCCTACTCAATGAGCAGTTCTTC.

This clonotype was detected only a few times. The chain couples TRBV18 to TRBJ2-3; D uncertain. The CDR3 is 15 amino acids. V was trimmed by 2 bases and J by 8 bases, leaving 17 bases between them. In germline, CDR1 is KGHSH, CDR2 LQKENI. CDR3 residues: CASSPKVTTLGTQYF. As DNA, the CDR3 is TGTGCCAGCTCACCAAAGGTGACAACCTTGGGTACGCAGTATTTT.